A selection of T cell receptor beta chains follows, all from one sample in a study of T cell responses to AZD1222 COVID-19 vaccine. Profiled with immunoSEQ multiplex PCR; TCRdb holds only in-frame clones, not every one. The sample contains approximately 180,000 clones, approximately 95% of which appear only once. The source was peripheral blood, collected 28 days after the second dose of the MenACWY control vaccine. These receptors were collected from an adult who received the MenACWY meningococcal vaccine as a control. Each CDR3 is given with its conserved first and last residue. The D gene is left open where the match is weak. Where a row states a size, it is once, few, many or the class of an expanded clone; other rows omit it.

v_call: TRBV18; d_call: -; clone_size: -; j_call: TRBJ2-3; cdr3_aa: CASSPPDGTDTQYF; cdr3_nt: TGTGCCAGCTCACCCCCCGACGGCACAGATACGCAGTATTTT
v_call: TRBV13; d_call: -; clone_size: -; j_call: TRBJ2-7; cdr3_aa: CASSPRGGEQYF; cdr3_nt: TGTGCCAGCAGCCCCCGAGGGGGCGAGCAGTACTTC
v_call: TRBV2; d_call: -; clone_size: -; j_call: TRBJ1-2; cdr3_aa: CASSVPDSFYGYTF; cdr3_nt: TGTGCCAGCAGTGTCCCGGACAGCTTCTATGGCTACACCTTC
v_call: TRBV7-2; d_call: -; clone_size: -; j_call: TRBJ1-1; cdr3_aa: CASSWGQLEAFF; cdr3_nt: TGTGCCAGCAGCTGGGGCCAGCTTGAAGCTTTCTTT
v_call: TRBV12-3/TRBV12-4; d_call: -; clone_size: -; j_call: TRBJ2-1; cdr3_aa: CANSFGSYNEQFF; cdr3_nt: TGTGCCAACAGTTTTGGTTCCTACAATGAGCAGTTCTTC
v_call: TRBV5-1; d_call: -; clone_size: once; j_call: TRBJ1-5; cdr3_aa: CASSPDDGNQPQHF; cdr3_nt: TGCGCCAGCAGCCCCGATGACGGGAATCAGCCCCAGCATTTT
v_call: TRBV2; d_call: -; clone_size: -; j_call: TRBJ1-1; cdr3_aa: CASSEGTGHKNMNTEAFF; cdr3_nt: TGTGCCAGCAGTGAGGGAACAGGCCATAAAAACATGAACACTGAAGCTTTCTTT
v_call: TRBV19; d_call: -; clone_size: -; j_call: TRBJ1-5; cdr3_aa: CASSFRGSNQPQHF; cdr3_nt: TGTGCCAGTAGTTTCAGGGGTAGCAATCAGCCCCAGCATTTT
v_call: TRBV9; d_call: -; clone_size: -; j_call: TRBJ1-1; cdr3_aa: CASSPVQGFMNTEAFF; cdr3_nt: TGTGCCAGCAGCCCAGTGCAGGGTTTCATGAACACTGAAGCTTTCTTT
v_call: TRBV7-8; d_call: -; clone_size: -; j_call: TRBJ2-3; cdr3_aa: CASSLTVGGPNTQYF; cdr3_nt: TGTGCCAGCAGCTTAACTGTCGGGGGCCCCAATACGCAGTATTTT
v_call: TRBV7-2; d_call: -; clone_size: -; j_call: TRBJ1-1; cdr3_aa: CASSFSPGQNTEAFF; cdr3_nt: TGTGCCAGCAGCTTCTCCCCGGGACAGAACACTGAAGCTTTCTTT
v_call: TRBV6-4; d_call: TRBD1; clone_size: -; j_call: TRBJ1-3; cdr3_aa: CASRLSDRDGNTIYF; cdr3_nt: TGTGCCAGCCGACTGAGTGACAGGGACGGGAACACCATATATTTT
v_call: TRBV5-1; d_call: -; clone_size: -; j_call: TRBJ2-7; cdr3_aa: CASSLDPTGGEQYF; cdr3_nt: TGCGCCAGCAGCTTGGACCCAACCGGAGGAGAGCAGTACTTC
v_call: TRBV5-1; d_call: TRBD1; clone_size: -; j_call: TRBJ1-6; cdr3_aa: CASSSGGSYNSPLHF; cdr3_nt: TGCGCCAGCAGCTCAGGGGGCTCCTATAATTCACCCCTCCACTTT
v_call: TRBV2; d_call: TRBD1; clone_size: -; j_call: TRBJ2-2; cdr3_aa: CASRGTANTGELFF; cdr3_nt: TGTGCCAGCAGGGGGACAGCGAACACCGGGGAGCTGTTTTTT
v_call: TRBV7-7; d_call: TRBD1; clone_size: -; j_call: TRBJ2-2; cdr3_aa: CASRPDRVNTGELFF; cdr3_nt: TGTGCTAGCAGACCTGACAGGGTAAACACCGGGGAGCTGTTTTTT
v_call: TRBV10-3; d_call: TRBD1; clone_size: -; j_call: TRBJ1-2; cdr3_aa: CAPTGAFNYGYTF; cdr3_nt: TGTGCCCCGACAGGGGCCTTTAACTATGGCTACACCTTC
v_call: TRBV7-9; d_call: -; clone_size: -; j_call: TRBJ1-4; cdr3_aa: CASSFAGVTEKLFF; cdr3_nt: TGTGCCAGCAGCTTTGCCGGCGTTACTGAAAAACTGTTTTTT
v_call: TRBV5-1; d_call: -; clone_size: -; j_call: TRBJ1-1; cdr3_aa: CASMGQVEAFF; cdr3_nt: TGCGCCAGCATGGGGCAGGTCGAAGCTTTCTTT
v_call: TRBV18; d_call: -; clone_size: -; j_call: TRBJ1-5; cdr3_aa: CASSPPRVHAPQHF; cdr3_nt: TGTGCCAGCTCACCACCAAGGGTCCATGCGCCCCAGCATTTT
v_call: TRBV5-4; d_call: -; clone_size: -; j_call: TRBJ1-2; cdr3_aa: CASSLGAGKGYTF; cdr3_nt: TGTGCCAGCAGCTTGGGGGCAGGGAAGGGCTACACCTTC
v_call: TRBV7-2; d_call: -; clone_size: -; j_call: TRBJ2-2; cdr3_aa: CASSPRTTGELFF; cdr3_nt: TGTGCCAGCAGCCCACGGACCACCGGGGAGCTGTTTTTT
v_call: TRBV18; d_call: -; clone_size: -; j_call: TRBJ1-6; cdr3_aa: CASSPSNRDNSPLHF; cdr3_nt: TGTGCCAGCTCACCTTCCAACAGGGACAATTCACCCCTCCACTTT
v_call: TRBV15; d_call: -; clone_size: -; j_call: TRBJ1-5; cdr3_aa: CATSRYRASGQPQHF; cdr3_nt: TGTGCCACCAGCAGATACAGGGCCTCCGGTCAGCCCCAGCATTTT
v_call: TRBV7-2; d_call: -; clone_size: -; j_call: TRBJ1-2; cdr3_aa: CASSSSVLTGHGYTF; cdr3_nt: TGTGCCAGCAGCTCCTCAGTCCTGACAGGCCATGGCTACACCTTC
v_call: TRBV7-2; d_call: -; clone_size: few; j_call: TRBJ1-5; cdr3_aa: CASSQRGGNQPQHF; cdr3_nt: TGTGCCAGCAGCCAGAGAGGCGGCAATCAGCCCCAGCATTTT
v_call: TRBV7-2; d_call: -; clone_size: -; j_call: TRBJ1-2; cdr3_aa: CASSPVTGTGYTF; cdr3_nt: TGTGCCAGCAGCCCGGTAACGGGGACTGGCTACACCTTC
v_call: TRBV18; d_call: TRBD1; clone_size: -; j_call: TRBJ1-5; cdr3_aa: CASSPDRASNQPQHF; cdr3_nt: TGTGCCAGCTCACCGGACAGGGCCAGCAATCAGCCCCAGCATTTT
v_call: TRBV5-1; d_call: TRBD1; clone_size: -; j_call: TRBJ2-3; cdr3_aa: CASSRDSHLGTDTQYF; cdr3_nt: TGCGCCAGCAGTCGGGACAGCCACCTCGGCACAGATACGCAGTATTTT
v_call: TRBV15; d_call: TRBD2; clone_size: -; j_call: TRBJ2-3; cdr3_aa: CATSRDPGLAGIGTDTQYF; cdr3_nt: TGTGCCACCAGCAGAGATCCGGGACTAGCGGGGATTGGGACAGATACGCAGTATTTT
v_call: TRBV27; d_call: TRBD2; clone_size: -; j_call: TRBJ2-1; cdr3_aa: CASSLKAGGGQFF; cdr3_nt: TGTGCCAGCAGTTTAAAGGCGGGGGGCGGGCAGTTCTTC
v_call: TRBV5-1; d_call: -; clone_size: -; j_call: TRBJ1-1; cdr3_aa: CASSLLPSSTEAFF; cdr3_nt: TGCGCCAGCAGCCTCCTGCCCAGTTCCACTGAAGCTTTCTTT
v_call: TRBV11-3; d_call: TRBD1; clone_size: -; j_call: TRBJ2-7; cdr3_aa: CASSSPGQGNEQYF; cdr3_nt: TGTGCCAGCAGCTCGCCGGGACAGGGCAACGAGCAGTACTTC